Below are 29 T cell receptor beta chains sequenced from a single sample in a study of shared clonotypes between healthy human individuals. Assay: immunoSEQ multiplex PCR; the TCRdb copy retains only in-frame clones and omits some. This table has 2 million to 2.5 million clones, 93% appearing once. Sequenced sample: naive CD4+ T cells from PBMCs. The subset denotes: CD45RA+ positively selected. The receptors were gathered from a man between 18 and 29 years old in good health. Some clones in this sample may be carry-over from other donors' samples.

This clone was counted a few times. Other DNA sequences in this sample translate to the same CDR3. The V call is TRBV9, the J call TRBJ1-1, with D perhaps TRBD1 (5 bases). Trimming took 0 bases from V and 0 from J, leaving 6 bases between them. Germline assignment: CDR1 SGDLS and CDR2 YYNGEE. This CDR3 spans 14 amino acids. CDR3 nucleotides: TGTGCCAGCAGCGTAGGGGGGATGAACACTGAAGCTTTCTTT. It specifies CASSVGGMNTEAFF.

This clone appeared a single time. This rearrangement joins TRBV2 to TRBJ2-1; D is unclear. V lost 6 bases and J lost 8, with 17 bases in between. The CDR3 consists of 14 residues. Germline V CDR1 and CDR2: SNHLY, FYNNEI. CDR3 bases: TGTGCCAGCAGGACGGGCTTTGGTAGCCATGAGCAGTTCTTC. Translated, it gives CASRTGFGSHEQFF.

The chain uses TRBV11-2 and TRBJ1-2, with 7 bases identical to TRBD1. The V gene end was trimmed by 4 bases and the J gene end by 1 base; junction bases not matched to a gene: 6. This CDR3 spans 15 amino acids. The V gene's germline CDR1 is SGHAT and CDR2 FQNNGV. The CDR3 nucleotides are TGTGCCAGCAGCTCCCTACAGGGGAATAACTATGGCTACACCTTC. Its translation: CASSSLQGNNYGYTF.

The chain uses TRBV18 and TRBJ2-7, with TRBD1 identical over 7 bases. V lost 3 bases and J lost 7; bases outside the gene matches: 9. There are 14 residues in the CDR3. The germline gives CDR1 KGHSH, CDR2 LQKENI. In nucleotides, the CDR3 is TGTGCCAGCTCACCGAACGGGACAGCGAGGGAGCAGTACTTC. Translation gives CASSPNGTAREQYF.

The chain joins TRBV7-8 to TRBJ1-1; D unclear. V lost 2 bases to trimming and J lost 0 bases, with 7 bases between them. This CDR3 is 14 amino acids long. Germline lookup yields CDR1 SGHVS and CDR2 FQNEAQ. CDR3 in amino acids: CASSLMGMNTEAFF. The CDR3 region has the DNA TGTGCCAGCAGCTTAATGGGCATGAACACTGAAGCTTTCTTT.

On this clone: Different DNA sequences within this sample yield the same CDR3. The chain has TRBV5-1 and TRBJ1-1; D not certain. In germline, CDR1 is SGHRS, CDR2 YFSETQ. The length of the CDR3 is 13 residues. Trimming cost V 2 bases and J 1 base, with 6 bases left between them. CDR3 sequence (DNA): TGCGCCAGCAGCTTTAGAGAGAACACTGAAGCTTTCTTT. Translating gives CASSFRENTEAFF.

As regards this clone: The same CDR3 arises from other DNA sequences in this sample as well. V and J are TRBV27 and TRBJ2-3; 11 bases match TRBD2. The length of the CDR3 is 16 residues. With V trimmed by 6 bases and J by 3 bases, 8 bases remained unmatched. CDR1 is MNHEY and CDR2 is SMNVEV in the germline V gene (reference sequence). CDR3 sequence reads: CASSLIAGGGTDTQYF. CDR3 nucleotides: TGTGCCAGCAGCCTAATAGCGGGAGGGGGTACAGATACGCAGTATTTT.

V is TRBV11-2 and J is TRBJ2-3; tentative D call: TRBD1 (6 bases). The CDR3 runs to 18 residues. Germline V CDR1 and CDR2: SGHAT, FQNNGV. V was pared by 2 bases and J by 3 bases, with 21 bases between. The CDR3 DNA sequence: TGTGCCAGCAGCTTATATCGGGTTGGGGGCCCTGTTACAGATACGCAGTATTTT. Protein product: CASSLYRVGGPVTDTQYF.

The chain couples TRBV6-5 to TRBJ2-2; D not resolved. This CDR3 is built from 14 residues. Trimming removed 7 bases at V and 6 bases at J, with 15 bases between. CDR1 MNHEY and CDR2 SVGAGI come from the germline V gene. DNA of the CDR3: TGTGCCAGCATGTCCAGGCCTTGGGCCGGGGAGCTGTTTTTT. It specifies CASMSRPWAGELFF.

J is TRBJ2-6 and V is TRBV2; D possibly corresponds to TRBD1 (5 bases). There are 16 residues in the CDR3. Between the trimmed V and J ends, which lost 4 bases and 4 bases, there was a span of 14 bases. In germline, CDR1 is SNHLY, CDR2 FYNNEI. The CDR3 here is CASSGGRVSGANVLTF. For the CDR3, the DNA is TGTGCCAGCAGTGGGGGCAGGGTTTCCGGGGCCAACGTCCTGACTTTC.

On this clone itself: Relative to the germline gene, one junction end is altered; a read error may explain this. This sequence joins TRBV5-1 and TRBJ1-1; D may be TRBD1 (6 bases). Germline-derived CDR1 and CDR2 are SGHRS and YFSETQ. This CDR3 is built from 14 residues. The CDR3 nucleotides read TGTGCCAGCAGCCTGGAGGGGGGCGGGACTGAAGCTTTCTTT. Its protein product is CASSLEGGGTEAFF.

The chain links TRBV9 to TRBJ2-2, with D perhaps matching TRBD1 or TRBD2 (5 bases each). Per germline, CDR1 SGDLS and CDR2 YYNGEE. The CDR3 contains 14 residues. V lost 5 bases to trimming and J lost 4 bases, with 12 bases between them. CDR3 region: CASRRAGSTGELFF. The CDR3 DNA sequence: TGTGCCAGCAGAAGGGCAGGGAGCACCGGGGAGCTGTTTTTT.

This clone was counted a single time. This chain links TRBV27 with TRBJ2-7; D gene uncertain. The CDR3 is 11 residues long. V was pared by 6 bases and J by 3 bases, with 6 bases between. Looked up from germline, CDR1 is MNHEY and CDR2 is SMNVEV (reference sequence). The CDR3 here is CASRVGYEQYF. The CDR3 coding sequence is TGTGCCAGCAGGGTAGGCTACGAGCAGTACTTC.

The chain recombines TRBV6-6 with TRBJ1-5, with a weak D call TRBD1 (6 bases). The length of the CDR3 is 16 residues. V was trimmed by 0 bases and J by 0 bases, leaving 9 bases between them. Germline values: CDR1 MNHNY, CDR2 SVGAGI (reference sequence). The CDR3 loop is CASSYSRGDSNQPQHF. As DNA, the CDR3 is TGTGCCAGCAGTTACTCCAGGGGCGATAGCAATCAGCCCCAGCATTTT.

This CDR3 is CASSLSGGSEKLFF. CDR3 nucleotide sequence: TGTGCCAGCAGCTTATCAGGGGGCAGTGAAAAACTGTTTTTT. This chain joins TRBV7-2 and TRBJ1-4; 8 nucleotides line up with TRBD1. The CDR3 covers 14 residues. Trimming took 2 bases from V and 7 from J; bases not matched to a gene: 3. CDR1 and CDR2 (germline): SGHTA, FQGNSA.

The V and J genes are TRBV6-5 and TRBJ1-2; D remains ambiguous. This CDR3 is 15 amino acids long. Germline V gene sequence: CDR1 MNHEY, CDR2 SVGAGI. Trimming took off 0 bases at V and 4 bases at J, with 12 bases between the two ends. The CDR3 DNA is TGTGCCAGCAGTTACTCGCCGGGCAGAAGCTATGGCTACACCTTC. Protein: CASSYSPGRSYGYTF.

This chain links TRBV6-5 with TRBJ2-7, with unresolved D. CDR1 and CDR2 from the germline V gene are MNHEY and SVGAGI. V was trimmed by 5 bases and J by 4 bases, leaving 9 bases between them. The CDR3 contains 12 residues. The DNA for the CDR3 is TGTGCCAGCAGTCAGACAAAATACGAGCAGTACTTC. Its protein is CASSQTKYEQYF.

The J gene is TRBJ2-7, the V gene TRBV7-8; 11 bases are a match to TRBD2. With V trimmed by 5 bases and J by 6 bases, 30 bases remained unmatched. CDR1 is SGHVS, CDR2 FQNEAQ, per germline. This CDR3 contains 22 residues. Here the CDR3 reads CASSLGGAGSRLAGSQVTEQYF. CDR3 coding DNA: TGTGCCAGCAGCCTTGGGGGGGCAGGAAGTAGACTAGCGGGATCCCAGGTTACCGAGCAGTACTTC.

To note about this clone: The sample contains more than one DNA sequence encoding this CDR3. The chain links TRBV28 to TRBJ2-7, with D perhaps TRBD2 (6 bases). This CDR3 spans 14 amino acids. CDR1 is MDHEN and CDR2 is SYDVKM in the germline V gene. The ends were cut back, 2 bases at V and 0 bases at J, with 8 bases in the middle. The CDR3 is CASSLGGSSYEQYF. The CDR3 DNA sequence: TGTGCCAGCAGTTTAGGGGGGTCCTCCTACGAGCAGTACTTC.

The chain couples TRBV6-5 to TRBJ1-2; TRBD1 might be the D (6 bases). This CDR3 region has 13 residues. CDR1 MNHEY and CDR2 SVGAGI come from the germline V gene. V dropped 6 bases and J dropped 8 bases, with 16 bases sitting between them. The CDR3 sequence is CASRPYLGGGYTF. For the CDR3, the DNA is TGTGCCAGCAGACCCTACCTTGGGGGCGGCTACACCTTC.

This clone has just one count. This chain links TRBV9 with TRBJ2-5, with 11 positions matching TRBD2. Trimming cost V 2 bases and J 4 bases; bases outside gene matches: 4. Looked up from germline, CDR1 is SGDLS and CDR2 is YYNGEE. This CDR3 spans 15 amino acids. CDR3 protein: CASSVTGTSGETQYF. CDR3 nucleotide sequence: TGTGCCAGCAGCGTGACCGGGACTAGCGGAGAGACCCAGTACTTC.

In this sample, this clone turned up once. The gene calls are TRBV2 and TRBJ2-7; TRBD1 is a possible D gene (5 bases). The CDR3 is made up of 13 amino acids. Germline values: CDR1 SNHLY, CDR2 FYNNEI. The V and J ends lost 6 bases and 6 bases respectively, with 15 bases between them. The CDR3 sequence is CASRKGRMSEQYF. The CDR3 DNA is TGTGCCAGCAGGAAGGGGCGCATGTCCGAGCAGTACTTC.

With respect to this clone: Other DNA sequences in this sample translate to the same CDR3. The chain recombines TRBV7-3 with TRBJ2-2; D may be TRBD2 (6 bases). This CDR3 contains 15 residues. Trimming removed 2 bases at V and 4 bases at J, with 11 bases between. The V gene's germline CDR1 is SGHTA and CDR2 FQGTGA. This chain's CDR3 is CASSLAGSGTGELFF. CDR3 nucleotides: TGTGCCAGCAGCTTAGCGGGATCGGGCACCGGGGAGCTGTTTTTT.

This sequence joins TRBV7-8 and TRBJ2-5; a possible D gene is TRBD2 (5 bases). This CDR3 has 11 residues. In germline, CDR1 is SGHVS, CDR2 FQNEAQ. V was pared by 6 bases and J by 4 bases, with 6 bases between. The CDR3 sequence is CASRLVETQYF. The CDR3 nucleotides read TGTGCCAGCAGACTAGTAGAGACCCAGTACTTC.

As regards this clone: Its ends do not fully match the called genes, so a read error is possible. The rearrangement joins TRBV7-9 to TRBJ2-7, with D perhaps TRBD2 (5 bases). Germline-derived CDR1 and CDR2 are SEHNR and FQNEAQ (reference sequence). The CDR3 runs 11 residues. CDR3 residues: CASSHGTERVF. The CDR3 coding sequence is TGTGCCAGCAGCCATGGCACGGAGAGGGTTTTC. The entire variable domain, with the rest obtained from reference TRBV7-9 and TRBJ2-7, is as follows: DTGVSQNPRHKITKRGQNVTFRCDPISEHNRLYWYRQTLGQGPEFLTYFQNEAQLEKSRLLSDRFSAERPKGSFSTLEIQRTEQGDSAMYLCASSHGTERVFGPGTRLTVT.

This clone was seen more than once but under ten times. The chain couples TRBV4-2 to TRBJ1-1; 10 positions agree with TRBD1. The CDR3 contains 14 residues. Germline lookup yields CDR1 LGHNA and CDR2 YNFKEQ. V lost 6 bases and J lost 8; bases outside the gene matches: 9. The CDR3 sequence is CASSPGTGALEAFF. As DNA, the CDR3 is TGTGCCAGCAGTCCTGGGACAGGGGCCTTGGAAGCTTTCTTT.

This chain connects TRBV5-6 to TRBJ2-1; no definite D call. The V gene's germline CDR1 is SGHDT and CDR2 YYEEEE. This CDR3 contains 14 residues. V was pared by 2 bases and J by 6 bases, with 12 bases between. The CDR3 loop is CASSLLAPLNEQFF. The CDR3 nucleotides read TGTGCCAGCAGCTTATTGGCCCCCCTCAATGAGCAGTTCTTC.

This clone was found a few times. This specimen includes other DNA sequences encoding the same CDR3. CDR3 region: CAWSVGNTIYF. The CDR3 DNA is TGTGCCTGGAGTGTAGGAAACACCATATATTTT. The genes are TRBV30 and TRBJ1-3; the D is unclear. Germline V gene data show CDR1 as GTSNPN and CDR2 as SVGIG (reference sequence). This CDR3 has 11 residues. V shed 0 bases and J shed 4 bases, with 1 base lying between them.

About this clone: This same CDR3 is encoded by further DNA sequences in the sample. The chain employs TRBV5-4 and TRBJ1-2, with 9 bases matching TRBD1. Trimming took 4 bases from V and 2 from J; bases not matched to a gene: 3. CDR1 SGHNT and CDR2 YYREEE come from the germline V gene (reference sequence). The CDR3 runs to 14 residues. This CDR3 is CASSLDRGNYGYTF. Written as DNA, the CDR3 is TGTGCCAGCAGCCTAGACAGGGGGAACTATGGCTACACCTTC.